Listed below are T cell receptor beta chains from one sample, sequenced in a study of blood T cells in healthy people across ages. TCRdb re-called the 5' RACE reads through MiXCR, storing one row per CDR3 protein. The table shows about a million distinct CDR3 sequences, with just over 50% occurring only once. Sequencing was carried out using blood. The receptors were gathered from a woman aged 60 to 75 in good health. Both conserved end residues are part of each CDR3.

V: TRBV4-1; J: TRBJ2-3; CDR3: CASSQGGQVADTQYF
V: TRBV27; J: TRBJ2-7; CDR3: CASSSPSAGQGHEQYF
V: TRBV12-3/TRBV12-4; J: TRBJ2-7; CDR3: CASVDGGWSYEQYF
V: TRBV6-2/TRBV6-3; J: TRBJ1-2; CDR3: CASSYDRAFDYGYTF
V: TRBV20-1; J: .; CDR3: CSARDPSDRGYEQYF
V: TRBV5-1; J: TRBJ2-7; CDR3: CASSLRTGLADYEQYF
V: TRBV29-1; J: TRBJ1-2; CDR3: CSALATRGGYTF
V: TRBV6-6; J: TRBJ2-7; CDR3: CASSYGYRAGTFYEQYF
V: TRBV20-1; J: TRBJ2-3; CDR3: CSASDWVPPKDTQYF
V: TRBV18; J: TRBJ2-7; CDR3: CASSPQDYNEQYF
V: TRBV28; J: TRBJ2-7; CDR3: CASSLIRGSSYEQYF
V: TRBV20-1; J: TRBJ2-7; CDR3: CSASKGLEVSYEQYF